This paragraph covers one TCR beta chain sequence. From its re-call of the 5' RACE reads, TCRdb lists each CDR3 protein once, without DNA. The table lists fewer than 400,000 distinct CDR3 sequences. The data were taken from a study of T cells expressing NK-cell markers. Germline V gives CDR1 SQVTM, CDR2 ANQGSEA. CDR3 length equals 12 residues. What was sequenced was blood T cells: a sorted CD56 or NKG2C T cell subset, CD4+ or CD8+ T cells, or bulk PBMC T cells (not recorded which). The sequence came from a woman in her fifties or sixties in good health. The chain carries TRBV29-1 and TRBJ1-5; TCRdb's D gene call, TRBD1, goes unchecked for lack of DNA. The CDR3 loop is CSVGGFNQPQHF.